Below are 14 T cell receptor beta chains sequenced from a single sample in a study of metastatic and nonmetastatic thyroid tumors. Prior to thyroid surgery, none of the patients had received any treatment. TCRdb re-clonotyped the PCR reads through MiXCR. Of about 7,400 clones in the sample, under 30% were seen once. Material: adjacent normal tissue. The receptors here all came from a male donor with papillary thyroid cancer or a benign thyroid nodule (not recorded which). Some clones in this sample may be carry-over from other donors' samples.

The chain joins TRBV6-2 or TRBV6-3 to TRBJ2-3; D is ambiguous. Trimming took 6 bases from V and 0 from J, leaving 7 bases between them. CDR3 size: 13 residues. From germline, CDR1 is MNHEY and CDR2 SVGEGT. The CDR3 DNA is TGTGCCAGCAGAGGAGCTAGCACAGATACGCAGTATTTT. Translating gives CASRGASTDTQYF.

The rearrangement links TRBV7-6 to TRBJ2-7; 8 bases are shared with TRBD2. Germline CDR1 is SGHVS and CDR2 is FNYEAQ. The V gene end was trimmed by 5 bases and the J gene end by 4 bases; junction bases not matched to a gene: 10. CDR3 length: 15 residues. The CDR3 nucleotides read TGTGCCAGCAGCCCGGGGGGGGGTCGTTCATACGAGCAGTACTTC. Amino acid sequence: CASSPGGGRSYEQYF. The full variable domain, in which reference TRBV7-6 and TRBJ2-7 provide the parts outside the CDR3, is GAGVSQSPRYKVTKRGQDVALRCDPISGHVSLYWYRQALGQGPEFLTYFNYEAQQDKSGLPNDRFSAERPEGSISTLTIQRTEQRDSAMYRCASSPGGGRSYEQYFGPGTRLTVT.

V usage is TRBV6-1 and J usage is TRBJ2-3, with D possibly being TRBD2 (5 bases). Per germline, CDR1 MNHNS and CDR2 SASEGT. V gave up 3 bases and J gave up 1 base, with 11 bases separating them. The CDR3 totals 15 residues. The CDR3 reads CASSDSRAGTDTQYF. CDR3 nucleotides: TGTGCCAGCAGTGACTCGCGGGCCGGCACAGATACGCAGTATTTT.

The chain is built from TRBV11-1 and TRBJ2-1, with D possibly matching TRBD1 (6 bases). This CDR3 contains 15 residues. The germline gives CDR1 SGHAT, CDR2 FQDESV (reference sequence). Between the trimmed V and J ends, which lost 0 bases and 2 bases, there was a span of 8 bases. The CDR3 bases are TGTGCCAGCAGCTTAGCACAGGGTCCCTACAATGAGCAGTTCTTC. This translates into CASSLAQGPYNEQFF.

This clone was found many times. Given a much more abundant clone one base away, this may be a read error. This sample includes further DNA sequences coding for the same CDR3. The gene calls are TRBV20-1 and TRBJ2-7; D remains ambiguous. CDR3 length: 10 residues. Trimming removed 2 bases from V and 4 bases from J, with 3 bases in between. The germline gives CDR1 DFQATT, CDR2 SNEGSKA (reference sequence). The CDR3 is CSARSYEQYF. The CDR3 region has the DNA TGCAGTGCTAGATCTTACGAGCAGTACTTC.

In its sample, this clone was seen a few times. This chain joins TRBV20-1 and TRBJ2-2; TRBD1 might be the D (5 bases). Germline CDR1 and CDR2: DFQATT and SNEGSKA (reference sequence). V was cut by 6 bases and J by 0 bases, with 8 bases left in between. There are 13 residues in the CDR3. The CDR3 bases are TGCAGTGCGGGCAGGGCGAACACCGGGGAGCTGTTTTTT. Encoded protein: CSAGRANTGELFF.

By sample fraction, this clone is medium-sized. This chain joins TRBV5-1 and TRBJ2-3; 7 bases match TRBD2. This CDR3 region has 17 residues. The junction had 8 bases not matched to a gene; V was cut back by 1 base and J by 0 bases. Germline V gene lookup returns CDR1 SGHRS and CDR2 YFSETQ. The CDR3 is CASSLRAGRASTDTQYF. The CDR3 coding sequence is TGCGCCAGCAGCTTGAGGGCAGGGAGGGCTAGCACAGATACGCAGTATTTT.

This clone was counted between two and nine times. In nucleotides, the CDR3 is TGTGCCAGCAGTTACACACACAGGACAGGGCGGAACACTGAAGCTTTCTTT. Translated, it gives CASSYTHRTGRNTEAFF. The J gene is TRBJ1-1, the V gene TRBV6-5; 8 nucleotides align to TRBD1. The CDR3 runs 17 residues. After removal of 2 bases from V and 1 base from J, the junction contained 9 bases not matched to a gene. Germline loops: CDR1 MNHEY, CDR2 SVGAGI.

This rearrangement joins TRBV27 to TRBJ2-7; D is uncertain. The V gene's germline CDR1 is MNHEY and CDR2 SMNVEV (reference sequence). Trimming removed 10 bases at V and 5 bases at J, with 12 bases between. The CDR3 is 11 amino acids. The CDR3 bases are TGTGCCATCGCCAAGGGAAACGAGCAGTACTTC. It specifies CAIAKGNEQYF.

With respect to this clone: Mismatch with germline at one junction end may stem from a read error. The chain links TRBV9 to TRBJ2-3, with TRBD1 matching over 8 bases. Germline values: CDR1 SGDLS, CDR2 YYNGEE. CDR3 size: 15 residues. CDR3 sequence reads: CAISSRDRSTDTQYF. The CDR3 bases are TGTGCCATCAGCTCCCGGGACAGGAGCACAGATACTCAGTATTTT.

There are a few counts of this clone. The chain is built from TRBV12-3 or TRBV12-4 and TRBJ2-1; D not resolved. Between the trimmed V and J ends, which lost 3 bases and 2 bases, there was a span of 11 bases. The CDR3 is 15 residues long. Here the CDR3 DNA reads TGTGCCAGCAGTTTTGGCCTATCTACCTACAATGAGCAGTTCTTC. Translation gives CASSFGLSTYNEQFF.

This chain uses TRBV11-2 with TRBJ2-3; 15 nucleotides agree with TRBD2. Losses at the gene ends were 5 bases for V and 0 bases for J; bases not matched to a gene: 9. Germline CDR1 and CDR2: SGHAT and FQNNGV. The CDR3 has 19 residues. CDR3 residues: CASSIGLAGGGHSTDTQYF. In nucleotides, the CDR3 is TGTGCCAGCAGCATAGGACTAGCGGGAGGGGGGCACAGCACAGATACGCAGTATTTT.

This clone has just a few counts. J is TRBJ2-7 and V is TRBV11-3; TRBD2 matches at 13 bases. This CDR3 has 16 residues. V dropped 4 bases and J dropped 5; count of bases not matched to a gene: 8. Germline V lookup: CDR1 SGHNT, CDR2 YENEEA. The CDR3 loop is CASSSGLAGDLDEQYF. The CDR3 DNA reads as TGTGCCAGCAGCTCAGGACTAGCGGGAGATCTCGACGAGCAGTACTTC.

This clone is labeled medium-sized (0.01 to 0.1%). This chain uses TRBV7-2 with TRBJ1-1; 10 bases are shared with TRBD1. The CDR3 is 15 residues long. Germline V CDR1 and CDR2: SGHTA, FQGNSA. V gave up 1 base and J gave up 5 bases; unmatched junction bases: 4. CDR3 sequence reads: CASSLDGTGVTEAFF. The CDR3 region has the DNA TGTGCCAGCAGCTTAGATGGGACAGGGGTTACTGAAGCTTTCTTT.